Below, 24 T cell receptor beta chains from the same sample are listed, as sequenced in a study of blood T cell repertoires in COVID-19. Some clones are missing from TCRdb's copy, which holds only in-frame ones; the method was immunoSEQ multiplex PCR. The table records about 200,000 clones, roughly 91% of them present only once. The sample was PBMCs or T cells enriched from blood (not recorded which). The source is a woman in her twenties or thirties with acute COVID-19.

This chain links TRBV4-3 with TRBJ2-1, with a possible D match to TRBD2 (5 bases). The V end lost 4 bases, the J end lost 1 base, and 14 bases lay between the germline ends. Germline V gives CDR1 LGHNA, CDR2 YSLEER. This CDR3 is built from 16 residues. CDR3 in amino acids: CASSRSTSESYNEQFF. The CDR3 nucleotides read TGCGCCAGCAGCCGCTCCACTAGTGAATCCTACAATGAGCAGTTCTTC.

Regarding this clone: One junction end disagrees with the germline gene, perhaps due to a read error. CDR3 in DNA: TGTGCCAGCAGCACCGGCGGGGTTACGAAGTATTTT. Its protein product is CASSTGGVTKYF. The chain has TRBV28 and TRBJ2-3, with a possible D match to TRBD2 (6 bases). Germline-derived CDR1 and CDR2 are MDHEN and SYDVKM. This CDR3 is built from 12 residues.

This chain uses TRBV13 with TRBJ2-1; TRBD2 matches 10 bases. CDR3 length: 15 amino acids. V was clipped by 0 bases and J by 9 bases; unmatched bases: 5. Germline V gene lookup returns CDR1 PRHDT and CDR2 FYEKMQ (reference sequence). For the CDR3, the DNA is TGTGCCAGCAGCTTAGGTACTAGCGGGGCTGGTGAGCAGTTCTTC. It encodes CASSLGTSGAGEQFF. The full variable domain, in which reference TRBV13 and TRBJ2-1 provide the parts outside the CDR3, is AAGVIQSPRHLIKEKRETATLKCYPIPRHDTVYWYQQGPGQDPQFLISFYEKMQSDKGSIPDRFSAQQFSDYHSELNMSSLELGDSALYFCASSLGTSGAGEQFFGPGTRLTVL.

This clone has only one observation. V is TRBV19 and J is TRBJ2-7, with 7 bases identical to TRBD1. With 4 bases clipped from V and 4 bases from J, the junction kept 7 bases outside the gene matches. The V gene's germline CDR1 is LNHDA and CDR2 SQIVND (reference sequence). This CDR3 contains 14 residues. The CDR3 nucleotides read TGTGCCAGTAGTACACCGGGACAGCTGTACGAGCAGTACTTC. As protein: CASSTPGQLYEQYF.

V is TRBV5-8 and J is TRBJ2-1; 11 bases fit TRBD2. Germline V lookup: CDR1 SGHTS, CDR2 YDEGEE. Losses at the gene ends were 2 bases for V and 4 bases for J; bases not matched to a gene: 2. This CDR3 is 15 amino acids long. CDR3: CASSLGTSGYNEQFF. The CDR3 DNA is TGTGCCAGCAGCTTAGGGACTAGCGGTTACAATGAGCAGTTCTTC.

The V and J genes are TRBV7-2 and TRBJ1-5, with 7 bases that match TRBD1. From germline, CDR1 is SGHTA and CDR2 FQGNSA. V lost 0 bases, J lost 3 bases, and 2 bases stayed unmatched. The CDR3 is 15 amino acids. The CDR3 reads CASSLAGQINQPQHF. In DNA form, the CDR3 reads TGTGCCAGCAGCTTAGCGGGACAGATCAATCAGCCCCAGCATTTT. Based on the CDR3 plus reference TRBV7-2 and TRBJ1-5, the full variable domain is GAGVSQSPSNKVTEKGKDVELRCDPISGHTALYWYRQSLGQGLEFLIYFQGNSAPDKSGLPSDRFSAERTGGSVSTLTIQRTQQEDSAVYLCASSLAGQINQPQHFGDGTRLSIL.

The rearrangement uses TRBV20-1 and TRBJ1-1; D gene ambiguous. The germline gives CDR1 DFQATT, CDR2 SNEGSKA (reference sequence). The CDR3 has 13 residues. Trimming removed 3 bases from V and 4 bases from J, with 12 bases in between. The chain's CDR3 is CSASWGGPTEAFF. DNA for the CDR3: TGCAGTGCTAGTTGGGGAGGGCCCACTGAAGCTTTCTTT.

In its sample, this clone was seen once. The rearrangement uses TRBV11-1 and TRBJ1-1; D is possibly TRBD1 (5 bases). This CDR3 contains 16 residues. V was trimmed by 6 bases and J by 0 bases, leaving 17 bases between them. CDR1 is SGHAT and CDR2 is FQDESV in the germline V gene (reference sequence). The CDR3, as DNA: TGTGCCAGCAGGCTTGAGTCTGGGGCATTGAACACTGAAGCTTTCTTT. Translation gives CASRLESGALNTEAFF.

The chain couples TRBV2 to TRBJ2-5; D remains ambiguous. The CDR3 is 13 residues long. The germline gives CDR1 SNHLY, CDR2 FYNNEI. Deletions cut 4 bases from V and 2 bases from J, with 8 bases between. CDR3 region: CASSGSRQETQYF. The DNA for the CDR3 is TGTGCCAGCAGTGGTTCCAGACAAGAGACCCAGTACTTC.

This clone has just one count. The chain joins TRBV11-2 to TRBJ1-1; 9 nucleotides match TRBD1. With V trimmed by 5 bases and J by 2 bases, 9 bases remained unmatched. CDR1 and CDR2 (germline): SGHAT, FQNNGV. This CDR3 has 16 amino acids. The CDR3 loop is CASSLPPGQGNTEAFF. The DNA for the CDR3 is TGTGCCAGCAGCCTACCCCCGGGACAGGGAAACACTGAAGCTTTCTTT.

This clone was detected a few times. The J gene is TRBJ2-2, the V gene TRBV6-4; D remains ambiguous. With 4 bases removed from V and 3 bases from J, the gap between germline ends came to 9 bases. The CDR3 length is 14 residues. Germline V gene lookup returns CDR1 MRHNA and CDR2 SNTAGT. CDR3 region: CASSVQMDTGELFF. For the CDR3, the DNA is TGTGCCAGCAGTGTTCAGATGGACACCGGGGAGCTGTTTTTT.

The chain's CDR3 is CASSPGGADYGYTF. The DNA for the CDR3 is TGTGCCAGCAGCCCGGGGGGGGCGGACTATGGCTACACCTTC. The V and J genes are TRBV7-2 and TRBJ1-2, with D possibly being TRBD1 (6 bases). The CDR3 consists of 14 residues. The germline V gene has CDR1 SGHTA and CDR2 FQGNSA. Trimming removed 5 bases at V and 3 bases at J, with 13 bases between. Complete variable domain (other parts from reference TRBV7-2 and TRBJ1-2): GAGVSQSPSNKVTEKGKDVELRCDPISGHTALYWYRQSLGQGLEFLIYFQGNSAPDKSGLPSDRFSAERTGGSVSTLTIQRTQQEDSAVYLCASSPGGADYGYTFGSGTRLTVV.

The CDR3 DNA reads TGTGCCAGCAACTACAGGACGGGGGACACTGAAGCTTTCTTT. Its translation is CASNYRTGDTEAFF. The chain is built from TRBV6-5 and TRBJ1-1; maybe TRBD1 (5 bases). V lost 7 bases, J lost 3 bases, and 15 bases lay in between. This CDR3 has 14 residues. Germline CDR1 and CDR2: MNHEY and SVGAGI.

This clone was picked up one time. The J gene is TRBJ2-7, the V gene TRBV30; no definite D call. The ends were cut back, 4 bases at V and 3 bases at J, with 25 bases in the middle. CDR1 is GTSNPN, CDR2 SVGIG, per germline (reference sequence). The CDR3 is 17 amino acids. The CDR3 sequence is CAWMFATHLRMDYEQYF. The CDR3 nucleotides read TGTGCCTGGATGTTTGCGACTCACCTTAGGATGGACTACGAGCAGTACTTC.

The chain is built from TRBV28 and TRBJ1-4; the match to TRBD1 covers 7 bases. The V and J ends lost 7 bases and 4 bases, in that order; junction bases with no gene match: 9. CDR1 and CDR2 from the germline V gene are MDHEN and SYDVKM. This CDR3 spans 15 amino acids. The CDR3: CASNVADRVNEKLFF. DNA for the CDR3: TGTGCCAGCAACGTAGCTGACAGGGTTAATGAAAAACTGTTTTTT.

This rearrangement joins TRBV5-1 to TRBJ1-2; 7 positions match TRBD1. After removal of 5 bases from V and 0 bases from J, the junction contained 4 bases not matched to a gene. The CDR3 spans 14 residues. In germline, CDR1 is SGHRS, CDR2 YFSETQ. The CDR3 DNA sequence: TGCGCCAGCAGTCAGGGGGGACCTAACTATGGCTACACCTTC. Encoded protein: CASSQGGPNYGYTF.

The chain uses TRBV30 and TRBJ1-1; TRBD1 aligns across 9 bases. Unmatched junction bases numbered 5, after V lost 2 bases and J lost 1 base. From germline, CDR1 is GTSNPN and CDR2 SVGIG (reference sequence). This CDR3 contains 15 residues. The CDR3 loop reads CAWSPRDRENTEAFF. CDR3 sequence (DNA): TGTGCCTGGAGTCCGAGGGACAGGGAGAACACTGAAGCTTTCTTT.

This clone has only a few counts. The rearrangement joins TRBV10-3 to TRBJ2-7; 8 nucleotides agree with TRBD1. Per the germline V gene, CDR1 is ENHRY and CDR2 is SYGVKD. This CDR3 contains 14 residues. The V and J ends lost 6 bases and 4 bases, in that order; junction bases with no gene match: 8. The CDR3 region is CAIRETGEIYEQYF. The DNA for the CDR3 is TGTGCCATCAGAGAGACAGGGGAAATTTACGAGCAGTACTTC.

V gene TRBV28 combines with J gene TRBJ1-2; 11 positions agree with TRBD1. Germline assignment: CDR1 MDHEN and CDR2 SYDVKM. Germline trimming cut 5 bases from V and 7 bases from J; bases unmatched to any gene: 9. This CDR3 has 15 amino acids. For the CDR3, the DNA is TGTGCCAGCAGTATAACTGGACAGGGGGCCGGTGGCTACACCTTC. Its translation: CASSITGQGAGGYTF.

V is TRBV5-8 and J is TRBJ1-3; TRBD1 might be the D (5 bases). The CDR3 covers 12 residues. CDR1 and CDR2 (germline): SGHTS, YDEGEE. V was cut by 9 bases and J by 2 bases, with 9 bases left in between. The CDR3 DNA reads TGTGCCACCGCGGGGCCTGGAAACACCATATATTTT. Translating it yields CATAGPGNTIYF. The whole variable domain, filled in from reference TRBV5-8 and TRBJ1-3, reads EAGVTQSPTHLIKTRGQQATLRCSPISGHTSVYWYQQALGLGLQFLLWYDEGEERNRGNFPPRFSGRQFPNYSSELNVNALELEDSALYLCATAGPGNTIYFGEGSWLTVV.

V gene TRBV7-9 combines with J gene TRBJ1-5, with D possibly matching TRBD1 (6 bases). V lost 2 bases and J lost 0, with 11 bases in between. CDR3 length: 16 amino acids. Germline V gene lookup returns CDR1 SEHNR and CDR2 FQNEAQ (reference sequence). CDR3 DNA: TGTGCCAGCAGCTTAAATGGACAGTATAGCAATCAGCCCCAGCATTTT. Protein: CASSLNGQYSNQPQHF. The whole variable domain, filled in from reference TRBV7-9 and TRBJ1-5, reads DTGVSQNPRHKITKRGQNVTFRCDPISEHNRLYWYRQTLGQGPEFLTYFQNEAQLEKSRLLSDRFSAERPKGSFSTLEIQRTEQGDSAMYLCASSLNGQYSNQPQHFGDGTRLSIL.

The sample holds one count of this clone. This chain links TRBV7-9 with TRBJ1-2, with 7 bases fitting TRBD1. Losses at the gene ends were 4 bases for V and 8 bases for J; bases not matched to a gene: 13. Germline-derived CDR1 and CDR2 are SEHNR and FQNEAQ (reference sequence). The CDR3 is 15 residues long. DNA for the CDR3: TGTGCCAGCAGCTCTACCGACAGGGAAGGAGGGGGCTACACCTTC. It codes for CASSSTDREGGGYTF.

This sequence joins TRBV19 and TRBJ1-2, with a possible D match to TRBD1 (6 bases). Germline CDR1 is LNHDA and CDR2 is SQIVND (reference sequence). Trimming took 2 bases from V and 4 from J, leaving 17 bases between them. CDR3 size: 16 residues. The CDR3 loop is CASSIPYDRLRYGYTF. As DNA, the CDR3 is TGTGCCAGTAGTATACCATACGACAGGCTTCGCTATGGCTACACCTTC.

This rearrangement joins TRBV7-9 to TRBJ1-1; a weak D match, TRBD1 (5 bases). The CDR3 is made up of 14 amino acids. Trimming shortened V by 3 bases and J by 6 bases, and 14 bases separated the two germline ends. Germline V lookup: CDR1 SEHNR, CDR2 FQNEAQ (reference sequence). CDR3 region: CASSLNFAGAEAFF. CDR3 DNA: TGTGCCAGCAGCTTGAATTTCGCGGGGGCTGAAGCTTTCTTT.